Below are 18 T cell receptor beta chains sequenced from a single sample in a study of human T cells and chemical hapten exposure. Time point given: pre-sensitization, week 0. This sample's treatment: therapeutic diphenylcyclopropenone sensitization with weekly scalp DPC. TCRdb re-analysed the RACE reads in MiXCR, keeping a single row per CDR3 protein. The sample has around 120,000 distinct CDR3 sequences; approximately 13% are singletons. The source material was whole blood, sampled in connection with sensitization to the hapten diphenylcyclopropenone (DPC). The receptor set was obtained from a woman aged 18 to 35 with alopecia areata. Some clones in this sample may be carry-over from other donors' samples.

The V call is TRBV6-5, the J call TRBJ2-1; a weak D match, TRBD2 (6 bases). Germline V gene lookup returns CDR1 MNHEY and CDR2 SVGAGI. The V and J ends lost 2 bases and 3 bases respectively, with 20 bases between them. CDR3 size: 18 residues. The DNA of the CDR3 is TGTGCCAGCAGTTACCAACAGACGGGAGTAGATTTCTACAATGAGCAGTTCTTC. Amino acids: CASSYQQTGVDFYNEQFF.

In its sample, this clonotype was seen many times. V and J are TRBV28 and TRBJ2-1, with TRBD1 matching 7 bases. The CDR3 has 15 amino acids. The trim removed 8 bases at V and 8 bases at J, leaving 15 bases unmatched. Germline V CDR1 and CDR2: MDHEN, SYDVKM. CDR3 in DNA: TGTGCCAGCGCATTGGGAGCGCGACAGGGCCATGAGCAGTTCTTC. It yields the protein CASALGARQGHEQFF.

Remarks on this clonotype: A read error is possible here, since a much larger clone lies one base away. J is TRBJ2-5 and V is TRBV6-2 or TRBV6-3; 8 positions agree with TRBD1. Germline CDR1 MNHEY, CDR2 SVGEGT. Trimming took 6 bases from V and 7 from J; bases not matched to a gene: 10. The CDR3 is 14 amino acids. In DNA, the CDR3 is TGTGCCAGCAGCCGCCCAGGGGGCAGAGGGACCCAGTACTTC. This sequence encodes CASSRPGGRGTQYF.

The chain joins TRBV7-9 to TRBJ2-1, with D uncertain. This CDR3 has 16 amino acids. Germline V gives CDR1 SEHNR, CDR2 FQNEAQ (reference sequence). The ends were cut back, 1 base at V and 2 bases at J, with 12 bases in the middle. CDR3 nucleotides: TGTGCCAGCAGCTTAGTATTCGGTCCGACCTACAATGAGCAGTTCTTC. It encodes CASSLVFGPTYNEQFF.

J is TRBJ2-1 and V is TRBV7-8, with 9 bases lining up with TRBD2. Germline-derived CDR1 and CDR2 are SGHVS and FQNEAQ. The CDR3 runs to 16 residues. The J segment lost 3 bases and the V segment lost 5 bases, leaving 8 bases of the junction unmatched. The CDR3 region is CASSPRGLAGYNEQFF. CDR3 sequence (DNA): TGTGCCAGCAGCCCCCGGGGACTAGCAGGCTACAATGAGCAGTTCTTC.

Ten or more counts support this clonotype. The chain has TRBV20-1 and TRBJ1-1; D gene ambiguous. Germline CDR1 reads DFQATT; CDR2 reads SNEGSKA (reference sequence). CDR3 size: 13 residues. Trimming took off 0 bases at V and 1 base at J, with 6 bases between the two ends. The DNA for the CDR3 is TGCAGTGCTAGAGATCGACAGAACACTGAAGCTTTCTTT. Translating it yields CSARDRQNTEAFF.

This chain uses TRBV27 with TRBJ2-5; D uncertain. CDR1 is MNHEY and CDR2 is SMNVEV in the germline V gene (reference sequence). This CDR3 has 14 residues. Trimming cost V 1 base and J 4 bases, with 10 bases left between them. For the CDR3, the DNA is TGTGCCAGCAGTTTATTGTCCGGTACAGAGACCCAGTACTTC. Its protein is CASSLLSGTETQYF.

There are a few counts of this clonotype. This chain joins TRBV2 and TRBJ1-5, with D maybe TRBD1 (5 bases). Trimming removed 3 bases at V and 2 bases at J, with 14 bases between. This CDR3 spans 16 amino acids. Germline loops: CDR1 SNHLY, CDR2 FYNNEI. The CDR3, as DNA: TGTGCCAGCAGTGACGGGACTCTTAGGGGCAATCAGCCCCAGCATTTT. It codes for CASSDGTLRGNQPQHF.

V and J are TRBV4-2 and TRBJ2-7; D gene uncertain. Germline V gives CDR1 LGHNA, CDR2 YNFKEQ. With 0 bases removed from V and 1 base from J, the gap between germline ends came to 7 bases. This CDR3 region has 14 residues. The CDR3 bases are TGTGCCAGCAGCCAAGAGCCGGTGTCCTACGAGCAGTACTTC. Protein: CASSQEPVSYEQYF.

V usage is TRBV5-6 and J usage is TRBJ1-4; TRBD1 is a possible D gene (6 bases). V shed 0 bases and J shed 7 bases, with 10 bases lying between them. CDR1 SGHDT and CDR2 YYEEEE come from the germline V gene. The CDR3 totals 14 residues. The CDR3 here is CASSLGQVTEKLFF. As DNA, the CDR3 is TGTGCCAGCAGCTTGGGACAGGTGACTGAAAAACTGTTTTTT.

This clonotype appeared many times. The chain uses TRBV9 and TRBJ2-1; D is unresolved. The germline gives CDR1 SGDLS, CDR2 YYNGEE. The CDR3 has 12 amino acids. V dropped 0 bases and J dropped 4 bases, with 2 bases sitting between them. The DNA for the CDR3 is TGTGCCAGCAGCGTAGGTTACAATGAGCAGTTCTTC. Residues: CASSVGYNEQFF.

This clonotype was observed a few times. The chain uses TRBV7-9 and TRBJ2-7; 9 nucleotides align to TRBD1. This CDR3 is built from 14 residues. V shed 5 bases and J 5 bases; nucleotides not matched to a gene: 7. The V gene's germline CDR1 is SEHNR and CDR2 FQNEAQ (reference sequence). The CDR3 is CASSTGQGRDEQYF. The DNA of the CDR3 is TGTGCCAGCAGCACCGGACAGGGGAGGGACGAGCAGTACTTC.

In this sample, this clonotype turned up a few times. The J gene is TRBJ2-7, the V gene TRBV4-1; TRBD2 agrees at 8 bases. CDR3 length: 15 residues. Germline values: CDR1 MGHRA, CDR2 YSYEKL. V lost 0 bases to trimming and J lost 4 bases; unmatched junction nucleotides: 5. CDR3 DNA: TGCGCCAGCAGCCAAGAATCAATAGCGGGGTACGAGCAGTACTTC. Translated, it gives CASSQESIAGYEQYF.

This clonotype was detected many times. The chain recombines TRBV18 with TRBJ1-2; weak D call: TRBD1 (6 bases). Germline CDR1 KGHSH, CDR2 LQKENI. V was shortened by 5 bases and J by 4 bases, with 11 bases between the two germline ends. This CDR3 contains 13 residues. The CDR3 region has the DNA TGTGCCAGCTCATCAGGACAGCCCTATGGCTACACCTTC. This codes for CASSSGQPYGYTF.

V usage is TRBV7-9 and J usage is TRBJ2-7, with 8 bases matching TRBD2. Losses at the gene ends were 5 bases for V and 0 bases for J; bases not matched to a gene: 0. The CDR3 extends over 13 amino acids. Per the germline V gene, CDR1 is SEHNR and CDR2 is FQNEAQ (reference sequence). CDR3 sequence reads: CASSRGGSYEQYF. The CDR3 DNA reads TGTGCCAGCAGCCGGGGGGGCTCCTACGAGCAGTACTTC.

The chain recombines TRBV28 with TRBJ2-1; D tentatively fits TRBD1 or TRBD2 (6 bases each). V lost 4 bases, J lost 4 bases, and 11 bases lay in between. Germline V gene sequence: CDR1 MDHEN, CDR2 SYDVKM. CDR3 length: 14 residues. CDR3 protein: CASSWRGNYNEQFF. The CDR3 nucleotides are TGTGCCAGCAGTTGGAGGGGGAATTACAATGAGCAGTTCTTC.

V usage is TRBV6-9 and J usage is TRBJ2-1; D possibly corresponds to TRBD2 (6 bases). V was clipped by 3 bases and J by 0 bases, with 30 bases between them. Germline values: CDR1 MNHGY, CDR2 SVAAGI. The CDR3 is 22 residues long. CDR3 protein: CASSYPRRPGAYGGSSYNEQFF. CDR3 bases: TGTGCCAGCAGTTACCCGAGGCGGCCAGGAGCGTACGGGGGAAGCTCCTACAATGAGCAGTTCTTC.

This clonotype appeared a few times. The rearrangement joins TRBV7-9 to TRBJ2-7; D might be TRBD1 or TRBD2, each matching 5 bases. This CDR3 has 15 residues. Germline V CDR1 and CDR2: SEHNR, FQNEAQ (reference sequence). V lost 4 bases to trimming and J lost 4 bases, with 17 bases between them. The CDR3 coding sequence is TGTGCCAGCAGCTCGAGCCGGGACGGCGGTTACGAGCAGTACTTC. It is translated as CASSSSRDGGYEQYF.